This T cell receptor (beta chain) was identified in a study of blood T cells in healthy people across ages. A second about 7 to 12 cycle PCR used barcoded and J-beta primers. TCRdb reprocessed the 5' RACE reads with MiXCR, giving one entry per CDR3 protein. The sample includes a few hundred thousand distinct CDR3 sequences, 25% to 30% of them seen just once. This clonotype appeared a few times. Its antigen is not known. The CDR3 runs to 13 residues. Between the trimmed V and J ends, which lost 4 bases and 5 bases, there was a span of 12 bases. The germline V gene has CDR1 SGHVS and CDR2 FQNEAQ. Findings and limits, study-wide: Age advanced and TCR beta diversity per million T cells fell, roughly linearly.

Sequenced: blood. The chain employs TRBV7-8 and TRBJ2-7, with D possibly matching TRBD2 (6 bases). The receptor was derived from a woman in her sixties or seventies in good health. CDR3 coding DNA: TGTGCCAGCAGCTGGGGACTTGGGGACGAGCAGTACTTC. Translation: CASSWGLGDEQYF.